The present T cell receptor (beta chain) was sequenced within a study of long-term antiretroviral therapy in people with HIV. Per donor, a minimum of one pre-ART and a minimum of two post-ART PBMC samples were available. This clone was seen only a few times. Its matching antigen is unknown. Study conclusions and caveats: Dominant in the repertoire at all time points were clones expanded before ART. Subsequent to ART, diversity was augmented yet persisted below that of transplant donor controls.

They ran version v3.0 of the immunoSEQ assay at survey level. Sequencing aimed to cover roughly 40,000-50,000 T-cell genomes per sample. The table came from immunoSEQ multiplex PCR; TCRdb's copy has only in-frame clones and leaves some out. The sample includes about 20,000 clones, 80% to 85% seen only once; the top ten take 7% to 9%. Germline CDR1 reads MNHEY; CDR2 reads SVGAGI. V was trimmed by 2 bases and J by 5 bases, leaving 10 bases between them. This CDR3 comprises 13 residues. The TCR originated in a woman aged 40 to 50 with HIV. The sample was unsorted PBMCs, taken 1.2 years after starting antiretroviral therapy. This chain links TRBV6-5 with TRBJ2-7; D gene ambiguous. Written as DNA, the CDR3 is TGTGCCAGCAGTTACACACCACTGGACGAGCAGTACTTC. It specifies CASSYTPLDEQYF.